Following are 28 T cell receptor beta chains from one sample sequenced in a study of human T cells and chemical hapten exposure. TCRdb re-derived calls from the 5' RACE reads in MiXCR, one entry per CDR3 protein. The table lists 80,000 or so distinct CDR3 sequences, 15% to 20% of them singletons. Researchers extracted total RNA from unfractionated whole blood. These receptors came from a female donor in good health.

The CDR3 loop reads CSVGDGAYGYTF. CDR3 DNA sequence: TGCAGCGTAGGGGACGGAGCCTATGGCTACACCTTC. V usage is TRBV29-1 and J usage is TRBJ1-2; D is possibly TRBD1 (5 bases). The germline gives CDR1 SQVTM, CDR2 ANQGSEA. V was shortened by 6 bases and J by 4 bases, with 12 bases between the two germline ends. This CDR3 comprises 12 residues.

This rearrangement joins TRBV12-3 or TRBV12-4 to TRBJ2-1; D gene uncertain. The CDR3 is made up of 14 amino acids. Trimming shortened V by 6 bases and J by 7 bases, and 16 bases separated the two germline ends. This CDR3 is CASSPGRRVNEQFF. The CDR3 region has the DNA TGTGCCAGCAGCCCAGGCAGGCGCGTGAATGAGCAGTTCTTC.

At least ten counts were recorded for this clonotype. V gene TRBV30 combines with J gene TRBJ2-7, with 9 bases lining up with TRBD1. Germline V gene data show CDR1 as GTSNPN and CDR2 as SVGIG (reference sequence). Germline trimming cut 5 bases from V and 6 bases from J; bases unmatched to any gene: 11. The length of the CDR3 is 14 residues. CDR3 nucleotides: TGTGCCTGGGCCTACCGGGACAGGGCGACCGAGCAGTACTTC. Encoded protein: CAWAYRDRATEQYF. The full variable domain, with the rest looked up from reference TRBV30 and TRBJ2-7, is SQTIHQWPATLVQPVGSPLSLECTVEGTSNPNLYWYRQAAGRGLQLLFYSVGIGQISSEVPQNLSASRPQDRQFILSSKKLLLSDSGFYLCAWAYRDRATEQYFGPGTRLTVT.

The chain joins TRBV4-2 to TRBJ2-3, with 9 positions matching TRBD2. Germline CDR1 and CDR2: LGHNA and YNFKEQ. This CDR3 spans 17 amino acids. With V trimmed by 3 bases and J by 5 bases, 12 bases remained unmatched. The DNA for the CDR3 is TGTGCCAGCAGCCAGTCCGCGGGAGGGCCTGAGAAAGATACGCAGTATTTT. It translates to CASSQSAGGPEKDTQYF.

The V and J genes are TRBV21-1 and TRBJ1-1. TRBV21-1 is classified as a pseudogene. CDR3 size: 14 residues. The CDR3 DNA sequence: TGTGCCACCCCGAGAACACGGACGAACACTGAAGCTTTCTTT. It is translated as CATPRTRTNTEAFF.

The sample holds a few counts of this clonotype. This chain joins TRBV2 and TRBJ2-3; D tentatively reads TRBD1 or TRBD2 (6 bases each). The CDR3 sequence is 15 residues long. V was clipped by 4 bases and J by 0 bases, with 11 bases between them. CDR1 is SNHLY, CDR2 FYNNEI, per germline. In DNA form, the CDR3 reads TGTGCCAGCAGTGCGGGGGCCCATAGCACAGATACGCAGTATTTT. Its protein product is CASSAGAHSTDTQYF.

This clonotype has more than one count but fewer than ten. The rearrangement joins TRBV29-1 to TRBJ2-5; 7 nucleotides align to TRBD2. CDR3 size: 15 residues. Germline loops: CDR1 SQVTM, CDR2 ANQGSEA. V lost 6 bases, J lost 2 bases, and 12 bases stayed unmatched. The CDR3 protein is CSVPPSGDFQETQYF. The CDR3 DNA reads TGCAGCGTACCCCCCAGCGGGGATTTTCAAGAGACCCAGTACTTC.

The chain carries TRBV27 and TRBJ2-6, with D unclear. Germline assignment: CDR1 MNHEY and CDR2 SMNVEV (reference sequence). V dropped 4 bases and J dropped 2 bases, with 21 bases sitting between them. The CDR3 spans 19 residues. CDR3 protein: CASSYRAPPTLTGANVLTF. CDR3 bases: TGTGCCAGCAGTTATAGGGCCCCACCCACGCTTACTGGGGCCAACGTCCTGACTTTC.

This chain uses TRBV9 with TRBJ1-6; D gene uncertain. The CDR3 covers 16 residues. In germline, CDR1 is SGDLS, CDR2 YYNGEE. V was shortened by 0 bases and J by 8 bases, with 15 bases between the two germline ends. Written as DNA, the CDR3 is TGTGCCAGCAGCGTAGGGGGATCCCTTAACGATTCACCCCTCCACTTT. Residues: CASSVGGSLNDSPLHF.

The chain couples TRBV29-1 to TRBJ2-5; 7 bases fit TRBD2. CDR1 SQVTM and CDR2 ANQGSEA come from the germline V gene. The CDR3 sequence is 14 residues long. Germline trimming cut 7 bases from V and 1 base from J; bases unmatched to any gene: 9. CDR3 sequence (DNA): TGCAGCGGGGGGGGTAGGGGACTCCAAGAGACCCAGTACTTC. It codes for CSGGGRGLQETQYF.

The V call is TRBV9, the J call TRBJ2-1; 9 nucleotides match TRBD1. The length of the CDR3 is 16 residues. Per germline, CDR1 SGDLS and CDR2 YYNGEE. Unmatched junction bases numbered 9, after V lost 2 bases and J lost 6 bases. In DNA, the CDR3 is TGTGCCAGCAGCGTGATGGACAGGGGTAAAGCCAATGAGCAGTTCTTC. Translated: CASSVMDRGKANEQFF.

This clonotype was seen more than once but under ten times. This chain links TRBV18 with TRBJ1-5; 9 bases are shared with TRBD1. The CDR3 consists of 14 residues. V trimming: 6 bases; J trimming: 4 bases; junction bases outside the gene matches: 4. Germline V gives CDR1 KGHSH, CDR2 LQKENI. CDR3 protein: CASSKDRGNQPQHF. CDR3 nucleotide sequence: TGTGCCAGCTCTAAGGACAGGGGAAATCAGCCCCAGCATTTT.

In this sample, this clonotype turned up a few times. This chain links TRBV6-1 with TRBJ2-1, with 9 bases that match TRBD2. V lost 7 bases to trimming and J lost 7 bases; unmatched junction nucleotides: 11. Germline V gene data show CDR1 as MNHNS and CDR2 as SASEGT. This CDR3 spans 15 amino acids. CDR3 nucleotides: TGTGCCAGCATAAGTTCAGCGGGAGGTTGTAATGAGCAGTTCTTC. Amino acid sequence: CASISSAGGCNEQFF.

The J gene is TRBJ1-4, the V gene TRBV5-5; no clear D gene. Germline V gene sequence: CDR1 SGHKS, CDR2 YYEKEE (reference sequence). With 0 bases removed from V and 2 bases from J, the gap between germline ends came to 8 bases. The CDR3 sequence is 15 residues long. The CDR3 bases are TGTGCCAGCAGCTTGGGAAGACTGACTAATGAAAAACTGTTTTTT. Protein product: CASSLGRLTNEKLFF.

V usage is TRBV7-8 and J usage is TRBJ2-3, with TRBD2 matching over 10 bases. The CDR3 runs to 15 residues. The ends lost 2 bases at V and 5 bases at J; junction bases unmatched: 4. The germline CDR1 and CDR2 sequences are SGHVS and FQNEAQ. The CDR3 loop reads CASSLLAGGRDTQYF. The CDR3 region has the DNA TGTGCCAGCAGCTTATTAGCGGGAGGTAGAGATACGCAGTATTTT.

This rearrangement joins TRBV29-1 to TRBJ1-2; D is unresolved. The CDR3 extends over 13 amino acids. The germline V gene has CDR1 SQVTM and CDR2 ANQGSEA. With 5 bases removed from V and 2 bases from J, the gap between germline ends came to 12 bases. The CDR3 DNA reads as TGCAGCGTTAGAAGCCATCTAAACTATGGCTACACCTTC. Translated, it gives CSVRSHLNYGYTF.

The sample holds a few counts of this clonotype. DNA for the CDR3: TGTGCCTGGGCCATGAGGACAGGGTACTTTGGGGAGCTGTTTTTT. Its translation is CAWAMRTGYFGELFF. The chain combines TRBV30 with TRBJ2-2; 8 positions agree with TRBD1. The CDR3 totals 15 residues. Germline CDR1 GTSNPN, CDR2 SVGIG (reference sequence). Unmatched junction bases numbered 13, after V lost 5 bases and J lost 8 bases.

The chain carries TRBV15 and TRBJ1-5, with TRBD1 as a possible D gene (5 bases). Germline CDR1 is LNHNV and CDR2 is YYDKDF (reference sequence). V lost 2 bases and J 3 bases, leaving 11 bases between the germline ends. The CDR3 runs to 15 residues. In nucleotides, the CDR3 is TGTGCCACCAGCAGACGTAGACAGAACAATCAGCCCCAGCATTTT. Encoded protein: CATSRRRQNNQPQHF.

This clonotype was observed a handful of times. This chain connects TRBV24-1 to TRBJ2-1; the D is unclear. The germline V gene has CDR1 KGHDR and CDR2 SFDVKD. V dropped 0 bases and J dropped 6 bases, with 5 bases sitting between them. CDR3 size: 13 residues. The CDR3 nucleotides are TGTGCCACCAGTGATTTGCCGGGCAATGAGCAGTTCTTC. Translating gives CATSDLPGNEQFF.

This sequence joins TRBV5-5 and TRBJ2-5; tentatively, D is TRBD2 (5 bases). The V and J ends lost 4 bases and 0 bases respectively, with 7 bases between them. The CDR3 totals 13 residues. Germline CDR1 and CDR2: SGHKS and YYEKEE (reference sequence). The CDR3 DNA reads TGTGCCAGCAGCCCCGGGGACCAAGAGACCCAGTACTTC. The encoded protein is CASSPGDQETQYF.

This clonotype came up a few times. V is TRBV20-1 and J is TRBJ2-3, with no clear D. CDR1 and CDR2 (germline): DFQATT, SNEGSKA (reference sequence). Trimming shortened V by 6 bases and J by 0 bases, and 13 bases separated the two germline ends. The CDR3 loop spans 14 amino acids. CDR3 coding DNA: TGCAGTGCCGATGGGTCGGTCAGCACAGATACGCAGTATTTT. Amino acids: CSADGSVSTDTQYF.

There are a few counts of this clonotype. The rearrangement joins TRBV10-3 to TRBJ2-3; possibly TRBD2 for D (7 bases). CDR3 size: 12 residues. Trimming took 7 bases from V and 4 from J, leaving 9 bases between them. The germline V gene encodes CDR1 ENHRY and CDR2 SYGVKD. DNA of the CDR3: TGTGCCATCACGGGGGGCCCAGATACGCAGTATTTT. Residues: CAITGGPDTQYF.

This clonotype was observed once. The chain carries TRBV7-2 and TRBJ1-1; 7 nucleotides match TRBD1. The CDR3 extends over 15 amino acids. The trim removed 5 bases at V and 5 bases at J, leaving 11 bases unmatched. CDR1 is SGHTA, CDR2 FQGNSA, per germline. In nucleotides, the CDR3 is TGTGCCAGCAGCCCTCGGACAGGAGACTGGACTGAAGCTTTCTTT. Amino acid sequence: CASSPRTGDWTEAFF. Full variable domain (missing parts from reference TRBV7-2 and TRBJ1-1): GAGVSQSPSNKVTEKGKDVELRCDPISGHTALYWYRQSLGQGLEFLIYFQGNSAPDKSGLPSDRFSAERTGGSVSTLTIQRTQQEDSAVYLCASSPRTGDWTEAFFGQGTRLTVV.

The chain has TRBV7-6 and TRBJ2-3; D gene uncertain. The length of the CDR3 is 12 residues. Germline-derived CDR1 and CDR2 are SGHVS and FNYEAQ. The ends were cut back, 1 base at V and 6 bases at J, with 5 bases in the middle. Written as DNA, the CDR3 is TGTGCCAGCAGCTTAGGGCGGGATACGCAGTATTTT. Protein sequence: CASSLGRDTQYF.

CDR3 amino acids: CASSLTSANTGELFF. CDR3 nucleotide sequence: TGTGCCAGCAGCTTAACTAGCGCGAACACCGGGGAGCTGTTTTTT. The rearrangement joins TRBV5-6 to TRBJ2-2; TRBD2 agrees at 7 bases. The CDR3 length is 15 residues. With 2 bases clipped from V and 0 bases from J, the junction kept 1 base outside the gene matches. Germline V gene lookup returns CDR1 SGHDT and CDR2 YYEEEE.

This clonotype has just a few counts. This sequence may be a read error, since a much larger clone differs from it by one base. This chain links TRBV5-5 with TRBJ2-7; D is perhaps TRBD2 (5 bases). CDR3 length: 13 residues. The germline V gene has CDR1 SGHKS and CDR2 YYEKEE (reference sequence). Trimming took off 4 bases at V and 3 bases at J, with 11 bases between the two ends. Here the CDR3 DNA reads TGTGCCAGCAGCCCACGGGCGGGCTACGAGCAGTACTTC. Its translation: CASSPRAGYEQYF.

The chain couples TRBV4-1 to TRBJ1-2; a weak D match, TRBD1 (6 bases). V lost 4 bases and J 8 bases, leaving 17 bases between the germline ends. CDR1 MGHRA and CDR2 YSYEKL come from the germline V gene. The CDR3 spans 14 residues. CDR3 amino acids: CASSLPRQDKGYTF. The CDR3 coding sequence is TGCGCCAGCAGCCTCCCGAGACAGGATAAAGGCTACACCTTC.

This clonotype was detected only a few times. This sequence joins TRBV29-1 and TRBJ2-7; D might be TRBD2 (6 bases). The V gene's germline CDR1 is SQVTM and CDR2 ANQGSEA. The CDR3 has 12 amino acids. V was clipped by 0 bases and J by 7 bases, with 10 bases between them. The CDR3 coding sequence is TGCAGCGTTGAAGACGGGAGTCGGGAGCAGTACTTC. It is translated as CSVEDGSREQYF.